This T cell receptor (beta chain) was captured by sequencing in a study of blood T cell repertoires in COVID-19. At the level of the study: From the United States, Italy and Spain came samples of acute and convalescent COVID-19.

Seattle's cohort entered during active infection and was followed longitudinally. The method was immunoSEQ multiplex PCR; TCRdb's version includes in-frame clones alone and lacks a portion of them. Among over 150,000 clones listed, approximately 85% were seen once. This clone was detected once. The CDR3 covers 14 residues. Trimming pared 4 bases from V and 4 bases from J, leaving 12 bases between. Germline V gene sequence: CDR1 SGHRS, CDR2 YFSETQ. Sequenced sample: peripheral blood. The V and J genes are TRBV5-1 and TRBJ1-3; no reliable D call. The TCR comes from a woman in her sixties with COVID-19, enrolled during active disease. The CDR3 region has the DNA TGCGCCAGCAGCCCGACTTTGGCCGGAAACACCATATATTTT. It codes for CASSPTLAGNTIYF.